Shown below are 23 T cell receptor beta chains from a single sample sequenced in a study of blood T cells in healthy people across ages. Then a second PCR, running about 6 to 12 cycles, was carried out with a sample-barcoded 5' primer and a J-beta primer mix. MiXCR, run by TCRdb on the 5' RACE reads, gives a single entry per CDR3 protein. Of about 1.6 million distinct CDR3 sequences in the sample, 30% to 35% are singletons; the top ten hold around 10%. Sequenced sample: blood. Receptors were obtained from a woman between 25 and 40 years old in good health.

This chain joins TRBV20-1 and TRBJ2-3; 10 bases map to TRBD2. The length of the CDR3 is 16 residues. With 7 bases clipped from V and 2 bases from J, the junction kept 12 bases outside the gene matches. Germline assignment: CDR1 DFQATT and CDR2 SNEGSKA (reference sequence). DNA of the CDR3: TGCAGTGATCAAGAGGCAACTAGCGGGATCACAGATACGCAGTATTTT. This encodes CSDQEATSGITDTQYF.

This clonotype was recorded at least ten times. The chain carries TRBV3-1 and TRBJ2-1; TRBD1 aligns across 8 bases. The germline V gene has CDR1 LGHDT and CDR2 YNNKEL (reference sequence). V trimming: 5 bases; J trimming: 7 bases; junction bases outside the gene matches: 10. The CDR3 runs 15 residues. The CDR3 nucleotides read TGTGCCAGCAGCAACACAGGGGGAGGTATGAATGAGCAGTTCTTC. It yields the protein CASSNTGGGMNEQFF.

The chain links TRBV3-1 to TRBJ1-1, with TRBD1 identical over 8 bases. Per germline, CDR1 LGHDT and CDR2 YNNKEL (reference sequence). This CDR3 region has 16 residues. J gave up 6 bases and V 2 bases, and 11 bases lay outside the gene matches. The CDR3 bases are TGTGCCAGCAGCCAACGGGACAGGTCCTGGGGAGCTGAAGCTTTCTTT. This translates into CASSQRDRSWGAEAFF.

This chain connects TRBV20-1 to TRBJ2-7; the D gene is possibly TRBD2 (6 bases). Germline V gene data show CDR1 as DFQATT and CDR2 as SNEGSKA (reference sequence). The CDR3 length is 14 residues. Trimming removed 3 bases from V and 6 bases from J, with 18 bases in between. In DNA, the CDR3 is TGCAGTGCTAGTCCCGGGACTCACGGTGGCGAGCAGTACTTC. This translates into CSASPGTHGGEQYF.

The chain combines TRBV5-1 with TRBJ2-3; 12 nucleotides agree with TRBD1. CDR3 size: 15 residues. CDR1 and CDR2 from the germline V gene are SGHRS and YFSETQ. V gave up 4 bases and J gave up 4 bases; unmatched junction bases: 4. CDR3: CASSRGTGGPDTQYF. Written as DNA, the CDR3 is TGCGCCAGCAGCAGAGGGACAGGGGGCCCAGATACGCAGTATTTT.

The chain has TRBV24-1 and TRBJ1-1; 8 positions agree with TRBD1. Germline CDR1 KGHDR, CDR2 SFDVKD. The J segment lost 2 bases and the V segment lost 3 bases, leaving 10 bases of the junction unmatched. The CDR3 is 17 residues long. The CDR3 here is CATSDLWTGPRNTEAFF. The CDR3 DNA reads TGTGCCACCAGTGATCTGTGGACAGGGCCAAGAAACACTGAAGCTTTCTTT.

This clonotype showed up just a few times. The rearrangement joins TRBV15 to TRBJ2-5; the D is unclear. The DNA end lines up better with TRBJ2-7; the J call may be wrong. CDR1 is LNHNV, CDR2 YYDKDF, per germline (reference sequence). CDR3 length: 12 residues. In nucleotides, the CDR3 is TGTGCCACCAGCAGAGATTACCACGAGCAGTACTTC. Residues: CATSRDYHEQYF.

The rearrangement links TRBV24-1 to TRBJ2-3; 7 bases match TRBD2. V trimming: 4 bases; J trimming: 5 bases; junction bases outside the gene matches: 8. The CDR3 consists of 15 residues. Germline assignment: CDR1 KGHDR and CDR2 SFDVKD. The CDR3 nucleotides read TGTGCCACCAGTGACCGTAGCGGGCGCGGAGATACGCAGTATTTT. Its protein product is CATSDRSGRGDTQYF.

The table lists this clonotype with many counts. This sequence joins TRBV20-1 and TRBJ2-7; TRBD2 matches 10 bases. Germline CDR1 is DFQATT and CDR2 is SNEGSKA (reference sequence). The CDR3 totals 14 residues. V shed 0 bases, J shed 4 bases, and the junction held 3 bases outside the gene matches. This CDR3 is CSARDQREGYEQYF. The CDR3 DNA reads TGCAGTGCTAGAGATCAGCGGGAGGGTTACGAGCAGTACTTC.

The V and J genes are TRBV5-1 and TRBJ2-3; a possible D gene is TRBD1 (5 bases). The V and J ends lost 7 bases and 6 bases respectively, with 12 bases between them. Germline-derived CDR1 and CDR2 are SGHRS and YFSETQ. CDR3 length: 12 residues. DNA for the CDR3: TGCGCCAGCGGACAATCGGGCGATACGCAGTATTTT. It translates to CASGQSGDTQYF.

The V gene is TRBV4-1, the J gene TRBJ1-1; D is undetermined. Germline CDR1 is MGHRA and CDR2 is YSYEKL. Trimming shortened V by 0 bases and J by 0 bases, and 11 bases separated the two germline ends. The CDR3 is 16 residues long. The CDR3 reads CASSQDPNKVNTEAFF. The CDR3 region has the DNA TGCGCCAGCAGCCAAGATCCCAACAAGGTGAACACTGAAGCTTTCTTT.

This chain links TRBV6-6 with TRBJ2-3, with 7 bases aligning to TRBD1. Germline trimming cut 6 bases from V and 0 bases from J; bases unmatched to any gene: 12. CDR1 and CDR2 from the germline V gene are MNHNY and SVGAGI (reference sequence). The CDR3 loop spans 17 amino acids. CDR3 coding DNA: TGTGCCAGCAGAGGAAAGACGGGACAGCCGAGCACAGATACGCAGTATTTT. Its translation is CASRGKTGQPSTDTQYF.

V and J are TRBV3-1 and TRBJ2-3; possibly TRBD2 for D (5 bases). CDR1 LGHDT and CDR2 YNNKEL come from the germline V gene (reference sequence). The V end was cut by 6 bases, the J end by 0 bases, with 16 bases between. CDR3 size: 16 residues. The CDR3 sequence is CASSRRGLSSTDTQYF. In DNA form, the CDR3 reads TGTGCCAGCAGTCGTCGGGGTCTCTCTAGCACAGATACGCAGTATTTT.

The V call is TRBV6-2 or TRBV6-3, the J call TRBJ2-1; 10 positions match TRBD2. Germline V gene data show CDR1 as MNHEY and CDR2 as SVGEGT. V dropped 2 bases and J dropped 8; count of bases not matched to a gene: 3. There are 14 residues in the CDR3. The CDR3 spells CASSYSGGAYEQFF. CDR3 bases: TGTGCCAGCAGTTACAGCGGGGGGGCCTATGAGCAGTTCTTC.

V and J are TRBV10-2 and TRBJ2-7; tentatively, D is TRBD1 or TRBD2 (5 bases each). The CDR3 sequence is 14 residues long. The V gene's germline CDR1 is WSHSY and CDR2 SAAADI. Trimming removed 7 bases from V and 3 bases from J, with 16 bases in between. CDR3 residues: CASISPGDHYEQYF. CDR3 bases: TGCGCCAGCATCTCACCCGGGGACCACTACGAGCAGTACTTC.

The chain has TRBV5-1 and TRBJ2-1; 8 nucleotides agree with TRBD2. Trimming cost V 0 bases and J 8 bases; bases outside gene matches: 7. The CDR3 spans 15 residues. Germline loops: CDR1 SGHRS, CDR2 YFSETQ. The CDR3 DNA is TGCGCCAGCAGCTTGGAGAGCGGGGGTGGGGATGAGCAGTTCTTC. It specifies CASSLESGGGDEQFF.

This clonotype was detected only a few times. The rearrangement joins TRBV30 to TRBJ2-3; TRBD2 might be the D (6 bases). CDR1 GTSNPN and CDR2 SVGIG come from the germline V gene (reference sequence). The V end lost 3 bases, the J end lost 9 bases, and 19 bases lay between the germline ends. The length of the CDR3 is 14 residues. CDR3 loop: CAWRVRWGDWTQYF. The CDR3, as DNA: TGTGCCTGGAGAGTCCGATGGGGGGATTGGACGCAGTATTTT.

The chain has TRBV20-1 and TRBJ2-7; 8 bases match TRBD1. The CDR3 consists of 15 residues. Germline loops: CDR1 DFQATT, CDR2 SNEGSKA (reference sequence). V shed 6 bases and J 4 bases; nucleotides not matched to a gene: 14. The CDR3 protein is CSAESVGQGAYEQYF. The CDR3 DNA follows: TGCAGTGCCGAATCCGTTGGGCAGGGGGCTTACGAGCAGTACTTC.

In regard to this clonotype: This may come from a read error, since a much larger clone is one base off. The J gene is TRBJ2-4, the V gene TRBV5-5; 12 bases are shared with TRBD1. From germline, CDR1 is SGHKS and CDR2 YYEKEE (reference sequence). The CDR3 is made up of 19 amino acids. The CDR3: CASSLVWDRGPQAKNVQYF. The CDR3 DNA follows: TGTGCCAGCAGCTTGGTATGGGACAGGGGGCCCCAGGCCAAAAACGTTCAGTACTTC. Drawing the rest from reference TRBV5-5 and TRBJ2-4, the complete variable domain is DAGVTQSPTHLIKTRGQQVTLRCSPISGHKSVSWYQQVLGQGPQFIFQYYEKEERGRGNFPDRFSARQFPNYSSELNVNALLLGDSALYLCASSLVWDRGPQAKNVQYFGAGTRLSVL.

V gene TRBV13 combines with J gene TRBJ2-7; D might be TRBD1 (8 bases). In germline, CDR1 is PRHDT, CDR2 FYEKMQ (reference sequence). CDR3 length equals 14 residues. V was trimmed by 4 bases and J by 4 bases, leaving 14 bases between them. The CDR3 DNA follows: TGTGCCAGCAGCTGGGGGGGACAGGCGTACGAGCAGTACTTC. This gives the protein CASSWGGQAYEQYF.

Concerning this clonotype itself: Germline is not matched at one junction end, which may reflect a read error. The chain links TRBV27 to TRBJ2-3; 7 nucleotides align to TRBD2. In germline, CDR1 is MNHEY, CDR2 SMNVEV (reference sequence). CDR3 length equals 15 residues. The CDR3 sequence: CAGSLNAGVTDTQYF. The CDR3 bases are TGTGCCGGCAGTTTAAACGCGGGGGTCACAGATACGCAGTATTTT.

In the case of this clonotype: A read error may be the cause here, since a much bigger clone is one base away. The chain's CDR3 is CASRGTGSSHEQYF. Written as DNA, the CDR3 is TGTGCCAGCAGAGGGACGGGTAGCTCCCACGAGCAGTACTTC. This chain joins TRBV12-3 or TRBV12-4 and TRBJ2-7; D is perhaps TRBD1 or TRBD2 (5 bases each). This CDR3 is built from 14 residues.

This chain links TRBV6-5 with TRBJ1-2; 8 bases align to TRBD1. CDR3 length: 15 amino acids. CDR1 is MNHEY and CDR2 is SVGAGI in the germline V gene. V was clipped by 6 bases and J by 7 bases; unmatched bases: 13. CDR3 residues: CASRHNPGGLAGYTF. The CDR3 DNA reads TGTGCCAGCAGACACAATCCAGGGGGCCTAGCTGGCTACACCTTC.